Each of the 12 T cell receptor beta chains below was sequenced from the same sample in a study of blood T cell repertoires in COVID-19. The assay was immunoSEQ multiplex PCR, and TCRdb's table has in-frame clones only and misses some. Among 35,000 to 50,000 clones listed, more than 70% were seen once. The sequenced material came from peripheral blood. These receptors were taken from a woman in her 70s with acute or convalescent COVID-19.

Here the CDR3 reads CASSELDRGYEQYF. The CDR3 DNA reads as TGTGCCAGCAGTGAACTGGACAGGGGGTACGAGCAGTACTTC. The chain has TRBV6-1 and TRBJ2-7; 10 nucleotides agree with TRBD1. Trimming removed 2 bases from V and 4 bases from J; junction bases left unmatched: 2. The CDR3 extends over 14 amino acids. Germline CDR1 MNHNS, CDR2 SASEGT.

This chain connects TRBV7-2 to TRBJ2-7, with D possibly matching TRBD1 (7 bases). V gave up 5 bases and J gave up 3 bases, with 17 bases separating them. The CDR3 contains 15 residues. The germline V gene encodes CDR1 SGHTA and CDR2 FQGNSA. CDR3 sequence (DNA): TGTGCCAGCAGCCCAGGGGGACTGGGAAACTACGAGCAGTACTTC. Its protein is CASSPGGLGNYEQYF.

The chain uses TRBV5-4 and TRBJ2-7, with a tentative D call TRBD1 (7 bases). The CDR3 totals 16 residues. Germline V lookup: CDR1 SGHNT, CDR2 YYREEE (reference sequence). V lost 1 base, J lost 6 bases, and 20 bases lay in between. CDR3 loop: CASSLRGRGRGREQYF. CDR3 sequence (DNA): TGTGCCAGCAGCTTGAGGGGGCGGGGCCGGGGGCGCGAGCAGTACTTC.

In DNA, the CDR3 is TGTGCCAGCAGTGAATTGGCCGCTAGGGGATATGGCTACACCTTC. This encodes CASSELAARGYGYTF. The V gene is TRBV6-1, the J gene TRBJ1-2; tentative D call: TRBD1 (5 bases). In germline, CDR1 is MNHNS, CDR2 SASEGT. This CDR3 comprises 15 residues. V was clipped by 2 bases and J by 5 bases, with 15 bases between them.

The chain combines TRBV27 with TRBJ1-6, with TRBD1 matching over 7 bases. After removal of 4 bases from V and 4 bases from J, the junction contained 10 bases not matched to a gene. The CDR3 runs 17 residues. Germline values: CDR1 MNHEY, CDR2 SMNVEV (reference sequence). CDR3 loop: CASSSLTGPSYNSPLHF. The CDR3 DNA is TGTGCCAGCAGTTCTTTGACAGGGCCTTCTTATAATTCACCCCTCCACTTT.

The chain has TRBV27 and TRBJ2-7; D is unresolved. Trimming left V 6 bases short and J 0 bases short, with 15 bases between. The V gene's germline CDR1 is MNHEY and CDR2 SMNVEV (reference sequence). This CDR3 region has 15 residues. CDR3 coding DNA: TGTGCCAGCAGCAAATTGGGCCATAACTCCTACGAGCAGTACTTC. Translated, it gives CASSKLGHNSYEQYF.

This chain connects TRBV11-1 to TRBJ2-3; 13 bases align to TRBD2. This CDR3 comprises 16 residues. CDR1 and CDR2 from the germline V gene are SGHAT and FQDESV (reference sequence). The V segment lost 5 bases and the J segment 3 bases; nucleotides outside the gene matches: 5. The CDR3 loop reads CASSARTSGSTDTQYF. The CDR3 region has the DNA TGTGCCAGCAGCGCCCGGACTAGCGGGAGTACAGATACGCAGTATTTT.

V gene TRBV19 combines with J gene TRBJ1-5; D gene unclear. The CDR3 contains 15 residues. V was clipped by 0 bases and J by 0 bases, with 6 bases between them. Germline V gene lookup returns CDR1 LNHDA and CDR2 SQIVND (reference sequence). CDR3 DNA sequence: TGTGCCAGTAGTATAGAGGGCCTTAGCAATCAGCCCCAGCATTTT. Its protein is CASSIEGLSNQPQHF.

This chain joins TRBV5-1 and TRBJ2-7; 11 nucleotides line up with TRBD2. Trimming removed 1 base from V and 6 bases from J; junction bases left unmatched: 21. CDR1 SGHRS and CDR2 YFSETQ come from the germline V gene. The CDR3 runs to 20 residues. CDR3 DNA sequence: TGCGCCAGCAGCTTGCAACCTTGGCCTAGCGGGAGGACTACGGCTGGCGAGCAGTACTTC. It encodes CASSLQPWPSGRTTAGEQYF.

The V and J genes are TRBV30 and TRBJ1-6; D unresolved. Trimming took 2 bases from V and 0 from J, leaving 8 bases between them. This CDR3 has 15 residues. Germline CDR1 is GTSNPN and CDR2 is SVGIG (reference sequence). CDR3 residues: CAWSFTSSYNSPLHF. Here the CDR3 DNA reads TGTGCCTGGAGTTTTACTAGCTCCTATAATTCACCCCTCCACTTT.

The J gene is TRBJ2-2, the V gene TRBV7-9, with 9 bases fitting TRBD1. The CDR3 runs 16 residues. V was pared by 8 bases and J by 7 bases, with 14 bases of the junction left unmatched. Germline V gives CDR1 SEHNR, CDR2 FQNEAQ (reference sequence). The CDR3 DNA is TGTGCCAGCTACAACTCGGACAGGGGTTTGAGCGGGGAGCTGTTTTTT. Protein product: CASYNSDRGLSGELFF.

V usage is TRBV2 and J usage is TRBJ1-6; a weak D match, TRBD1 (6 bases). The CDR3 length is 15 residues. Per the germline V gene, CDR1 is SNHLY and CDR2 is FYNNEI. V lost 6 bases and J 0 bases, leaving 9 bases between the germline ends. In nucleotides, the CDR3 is TGTGCCAGCAGGGACAGAAGCTCCTATAATTCACCCCTCCACTTT. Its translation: CASRDRSSYNSPLHF.